This T cell receptor beta chain was recovered during a study of blood T cell repertoires in COVID-19. Study in general: Samples came from the United States, Italy and Spain, spanning acute and convalescent COVID-19.

From germline, CDR1 is SNHLY and CDR2 FYNNEI. The V gene lost 4 bases and the J gene lost 1 base, with 11 bases spanning the gap. This CDR3 spans 16 amino acids. Participant ages covered about 18 to 90 years across 24 US areas. The table came from immunoSEQ multiplex PCR; TCRdb's copy has only in-frame clones and leaves some out. The sample lists around 250,000 clones, 85% occurring once. The TCR sequence derives from a woman aged 45-65 years with acute COVID-19. Source material: PBMCs or T cells enriched from blood (not recorded which). The V and J genes are TRBV2 and TRBJ1-6; D might be TRBD1 (6 bases). For the CDR3, the DNA is TGTGCCAGCAGTGCCACCAGGGGATCCTATAATTCACCCCTCCACTTT. Its translation: CASSATRGSYNSPLHF. Looking up the rest from reference TRBV2 and TRBJ1-6 gives the full variable domain: EPEVTQTPSHQVTQMGQEVILRCVPISNHLYFYWYRQILGQKVEFLVSFYNNEISEKSEIFDDQFSVERPDGSNFTLKIRSTKLEDSAMYFCASSATRGSYNSPLHFGNGTRLTVT.